The T cell receptor (beta chain) under discussion was sequenced for a study of shared clonotypes between healthy human individuals. As for the study in general: A donor's plate count was three for CD4 naive and three for CD4 memory; CD8 naive had two and CD8 memory one.

Study observations and caveats: Non-shared clonotypes displayed generation probabilities falling below those of clonotypes present in all four donors.

The repertoire was sequenced with immunoSEQ multiplex PCR; TCRdb's copy has only in-frame clones and lacks some. Of around 600,000 clones listed, roughly 96% are singletons. Comment on this clone: Antigen unknown.

J gave up 2 bases and V 7 bases, and 8 bases lay outside the gene matches. CDR1 is WNHNN, CDR2 SYGVQD, per germline (reference sequence). This CDR3 is built from 15 residues. CD45RO negativity and positive selection for CCR7 defined naive CD8 cells, a population that excluded terminally differentiated effector memory CD45RA+ cells. The sequenced sample was naive CD8+ T cells sorted from blood. This chain uses TRBV10-1 with TRBJ2-7; 10 nucleotides agree with TRBD2. This TCR was recovered from a woman aged 25-40 years in good health. CDR3 bases: TGCGCCAGCATCCGGACTAGCGGTTCTCCCTACGAGCAGTACTTC. It encodes CASIRTSGSPYEQYF.